This T cell receptor (beta chain) is from a study of CD8 T cells in ankylosing spondylitis. Study-level results: A motif in TCR beta, a set of eight or nine highly homologous variants, appeared characteristic of ankylosing spondylitis blood. Certain motif variants had earlier been reported in reactive arthritis synovial fluid and blood. Clones linked to the disease showed a CD8+ phenotype. They occurred at relatively low frequencies in peripheral blood. The study looked at matched synovial fluid samples from ankylosing spondylitis patients. Disease-linked clones were reported to be significantly enriched there.

The authors made TCR beta libraries by quantitative 5'-RACE with molecular barcodes. In TCRdb, the 5' RACE reads were re-called with MiXCR into one record per CDR3 protein. Of 130,000 or so distinct CDR3 sequences in the sample, more than 15% were seen once. Concerning this clonotype: Its antigen is unidentified.

The CDR3 has 15 residues. The germline V gene has CDR1 SEHNR and CDR2 FQNEAQ (reference sequence). V was trimmed by 5 bases and J by 2 bases, leaving 15 bases between them. The chain is built from TRBV7-9 and TRBJ1-2, with TRBD1 as a possible D gene (6 bases). This TCR was sampled from a male donor with ankylosing spondylitis. Sequencing was carried out using blood, either unsorted or a sorted T cell fraction (not recorded which). CDR3 coding DNA: TGTGCCAGCAGCCCAGGACAGAGTTACAACTATGGCTACACCTTC. Translating gives CASSPGQSYNYGYTF. Drawing the rest from reference TRBV7-9 and TRBJ1-2, the complete variable domain is DTGVSQNPRHKITKRGQNVTFRCDPISEHNRLYWYRQTLGQGPEFLTYFQNEAQLEKSRLLSDRFSAERPKGSFSTLEIQRTEQGDSAMYLCASSPGQSYNYGYTFGSGTRLTVV.